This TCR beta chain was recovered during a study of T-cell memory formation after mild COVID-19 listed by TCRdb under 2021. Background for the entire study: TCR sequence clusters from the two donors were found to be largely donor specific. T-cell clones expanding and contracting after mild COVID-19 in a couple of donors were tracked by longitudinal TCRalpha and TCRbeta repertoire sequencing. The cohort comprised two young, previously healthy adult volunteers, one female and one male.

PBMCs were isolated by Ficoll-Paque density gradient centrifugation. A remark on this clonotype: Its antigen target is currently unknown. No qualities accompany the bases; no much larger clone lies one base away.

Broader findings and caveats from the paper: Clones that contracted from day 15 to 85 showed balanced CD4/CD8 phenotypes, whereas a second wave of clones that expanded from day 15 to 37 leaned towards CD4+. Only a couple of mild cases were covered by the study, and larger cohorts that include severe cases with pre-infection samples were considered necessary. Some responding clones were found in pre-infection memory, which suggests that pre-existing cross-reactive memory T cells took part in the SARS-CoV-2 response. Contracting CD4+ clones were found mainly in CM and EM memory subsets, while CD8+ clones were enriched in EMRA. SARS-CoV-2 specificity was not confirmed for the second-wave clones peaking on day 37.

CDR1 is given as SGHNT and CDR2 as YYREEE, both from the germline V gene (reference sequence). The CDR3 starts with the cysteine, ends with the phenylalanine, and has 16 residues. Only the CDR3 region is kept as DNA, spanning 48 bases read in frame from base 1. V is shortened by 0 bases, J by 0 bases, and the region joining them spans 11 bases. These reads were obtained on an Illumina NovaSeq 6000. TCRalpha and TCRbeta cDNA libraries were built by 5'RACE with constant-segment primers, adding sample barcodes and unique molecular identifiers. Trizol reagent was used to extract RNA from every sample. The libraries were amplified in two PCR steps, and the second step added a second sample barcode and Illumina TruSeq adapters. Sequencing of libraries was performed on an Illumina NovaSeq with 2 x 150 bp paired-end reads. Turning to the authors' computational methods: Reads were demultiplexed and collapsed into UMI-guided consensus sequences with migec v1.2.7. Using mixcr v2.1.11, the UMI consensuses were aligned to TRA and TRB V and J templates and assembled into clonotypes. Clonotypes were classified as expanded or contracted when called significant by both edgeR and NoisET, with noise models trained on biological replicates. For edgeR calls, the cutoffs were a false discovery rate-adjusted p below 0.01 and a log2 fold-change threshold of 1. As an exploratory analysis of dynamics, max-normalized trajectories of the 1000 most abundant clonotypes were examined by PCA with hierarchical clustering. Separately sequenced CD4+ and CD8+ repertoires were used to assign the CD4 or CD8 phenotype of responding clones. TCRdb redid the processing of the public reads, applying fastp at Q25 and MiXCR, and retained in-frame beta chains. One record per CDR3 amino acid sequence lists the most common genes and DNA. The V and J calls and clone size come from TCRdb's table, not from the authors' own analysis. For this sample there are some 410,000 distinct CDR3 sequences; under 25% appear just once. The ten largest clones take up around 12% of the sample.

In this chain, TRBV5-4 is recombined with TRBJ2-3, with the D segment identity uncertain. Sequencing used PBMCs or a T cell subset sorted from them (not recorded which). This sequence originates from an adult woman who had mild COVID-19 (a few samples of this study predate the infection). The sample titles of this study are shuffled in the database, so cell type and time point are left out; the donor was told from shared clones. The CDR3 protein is CASSLGGVTSTDTQYF. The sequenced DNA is TGTGCCAGCAGCTTGGGTGGGGTTACTAGCACAGATACGCAGTATTTT.